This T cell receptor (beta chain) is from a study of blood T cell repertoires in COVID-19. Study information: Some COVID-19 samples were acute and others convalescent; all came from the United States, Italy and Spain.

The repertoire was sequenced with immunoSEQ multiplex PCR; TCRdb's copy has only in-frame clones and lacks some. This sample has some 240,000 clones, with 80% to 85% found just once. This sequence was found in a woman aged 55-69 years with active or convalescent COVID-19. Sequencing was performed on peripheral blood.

CDR3 coding DNA: TGTGCCTGGAGTGTAAAATTACTAGCGGGGGGGCAAGAGACCCAGTACTTC. This gives the protein CAWSVKLLAGGQETQYF. This sequence joins TRBV30 and TRBJ2-5; 13 nucleotides match TRBD2. Germline CDR1 and CDR2: GTSNPN and SVGIG (reference sequence). This CDR3 has 17 residues. J lost 2 bases, V lost 0 bases, and 6 bases had no gene match.